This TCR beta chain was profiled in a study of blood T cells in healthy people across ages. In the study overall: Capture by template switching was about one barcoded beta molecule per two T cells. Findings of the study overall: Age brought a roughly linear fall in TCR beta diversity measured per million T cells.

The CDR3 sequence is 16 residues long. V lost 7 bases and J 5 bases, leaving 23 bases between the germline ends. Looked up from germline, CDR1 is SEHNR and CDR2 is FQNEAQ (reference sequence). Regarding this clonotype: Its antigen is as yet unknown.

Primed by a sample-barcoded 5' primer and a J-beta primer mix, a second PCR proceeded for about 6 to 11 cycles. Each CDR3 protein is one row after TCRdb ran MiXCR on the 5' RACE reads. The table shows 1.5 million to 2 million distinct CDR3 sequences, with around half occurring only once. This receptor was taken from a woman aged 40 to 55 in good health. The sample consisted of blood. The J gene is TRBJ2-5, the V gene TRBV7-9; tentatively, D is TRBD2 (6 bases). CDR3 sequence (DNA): TGTGCCAGCACCCTAGGGCTACGGGTTGCGGGGGAGACCCAGTACTTC. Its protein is CASTLGLRVAGETQYF.